This T cell receptor (beta chain) was sequenced in a study of blood T cell repertoires in COVID-19. Study background: The origin of the acute and convalescent COVID-19 samples was the United States, Italy and Spain.

V shed 3 bases, J shed 8 bases, and the junction held 16 bases outside the gene matches. CDR3 length: 16 amino acids. Germline lookup yields CDR1 DFQATT and CDR2 SNEGSKA (reference sequence). Assay: immunoSEQ multiplex PCR; the TCRdb copy retains only in-frame clones and omits some. The sample yields some 150,000 clones, 87% seen once. This sequence joins TRBV20-1 and TRBJ1-2; 9 bases map to TRBD1. This sequence originates from a woman in her fifties or sixties with active or convalescent COVID-19. The sample was peripheral blood. CDR3 amino acids: CSASLPTQGAEDGYTF. The CDR3 nucleotides are TGCAGTGCTAGTCTACCAACACAGGGGGCAGAAGACGGCTACACCTTC.